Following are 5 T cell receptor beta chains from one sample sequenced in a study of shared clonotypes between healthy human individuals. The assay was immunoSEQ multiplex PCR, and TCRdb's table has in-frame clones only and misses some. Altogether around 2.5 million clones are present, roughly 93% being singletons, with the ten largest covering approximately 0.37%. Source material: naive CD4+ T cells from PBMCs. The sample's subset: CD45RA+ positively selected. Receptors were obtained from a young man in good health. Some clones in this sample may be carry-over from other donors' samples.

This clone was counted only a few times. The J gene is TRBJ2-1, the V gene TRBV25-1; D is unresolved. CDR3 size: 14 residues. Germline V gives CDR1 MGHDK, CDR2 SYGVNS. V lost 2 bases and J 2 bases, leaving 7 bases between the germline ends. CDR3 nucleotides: TGTGCCAGCAGTGAAATTGGGGCCTACAATGAGCAGTTCTTC. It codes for CASSEIGAYNEQFF. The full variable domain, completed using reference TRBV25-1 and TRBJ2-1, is EADIYQTPRYLVIGTGKKITLECSQTMGHDKMYWYQQDPGMELHLIHYSYGVNSTEKGDLSSESTVSRIRTEHFPLTLESARPSHTSQYLCASSEIGAYNEQFFGPGTRLTVL.

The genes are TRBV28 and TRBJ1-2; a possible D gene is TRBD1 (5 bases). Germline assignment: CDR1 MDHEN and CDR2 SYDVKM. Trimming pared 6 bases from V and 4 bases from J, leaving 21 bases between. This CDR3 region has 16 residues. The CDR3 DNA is TGTGCCAGCAGCCTCGAACCGGGACGTATGACCTATGGCTACACCTTC. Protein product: CASSLEPGRMTYGYTF.

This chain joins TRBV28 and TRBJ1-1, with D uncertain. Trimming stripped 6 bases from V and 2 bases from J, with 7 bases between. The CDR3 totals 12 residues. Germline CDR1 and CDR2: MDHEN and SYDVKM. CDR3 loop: CASRYINTEAFF. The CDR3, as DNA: TGTGCCAGCAGATACATAAACACTGAAGCTTTCTTT. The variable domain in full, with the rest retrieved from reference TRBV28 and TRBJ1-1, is DVKVTQSSRYLVKRTGEKVFLECVQDMDHENMFWYRQDPGLGLRLIYFSYDVKMKEKGDIPEGYSVSREKKERFSLILESASTNQTSMYLCASRYINTEAFFGQGTRLTVV.

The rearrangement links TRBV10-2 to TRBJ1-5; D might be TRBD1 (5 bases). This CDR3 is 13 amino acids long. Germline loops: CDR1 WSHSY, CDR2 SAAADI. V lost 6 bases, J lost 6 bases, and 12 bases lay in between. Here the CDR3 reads CASRARDAQPQHF. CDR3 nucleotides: TGCGCCAGCAGAGCCCGGGACGCTCAGCCCCAGCATTTT.

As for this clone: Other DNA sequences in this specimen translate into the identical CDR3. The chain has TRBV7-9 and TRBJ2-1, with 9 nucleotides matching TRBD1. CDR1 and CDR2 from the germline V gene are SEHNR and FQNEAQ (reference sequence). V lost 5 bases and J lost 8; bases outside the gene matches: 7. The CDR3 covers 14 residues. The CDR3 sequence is CASSLGQGIDEQFF. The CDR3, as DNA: TGTGCCAGCAGCCTCGGACAGGGGATCGATGAGCAGTTCTTC.